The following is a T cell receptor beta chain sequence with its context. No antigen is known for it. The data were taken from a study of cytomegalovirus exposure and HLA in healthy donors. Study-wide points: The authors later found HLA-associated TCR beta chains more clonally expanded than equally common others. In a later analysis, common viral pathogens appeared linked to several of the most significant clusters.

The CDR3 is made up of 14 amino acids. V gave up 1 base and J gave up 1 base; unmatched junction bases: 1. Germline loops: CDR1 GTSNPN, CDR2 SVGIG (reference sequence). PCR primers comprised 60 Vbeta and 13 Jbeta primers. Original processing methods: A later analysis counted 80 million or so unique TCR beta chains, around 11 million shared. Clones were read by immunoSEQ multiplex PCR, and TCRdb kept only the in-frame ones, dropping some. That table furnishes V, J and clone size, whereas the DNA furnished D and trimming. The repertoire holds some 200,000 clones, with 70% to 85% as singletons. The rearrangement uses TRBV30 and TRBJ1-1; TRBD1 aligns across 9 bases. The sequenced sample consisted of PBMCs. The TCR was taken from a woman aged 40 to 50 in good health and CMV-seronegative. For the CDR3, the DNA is TGTGCCTGGAGTGGGGGACAGGGGAACACTGAAGCTTTCTTT. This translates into CAWSGGQGNTEAFF.